Below, 9 T cell receptor beta chains from the same sample are listed, as sequenced in a study of metastatic and nonmetastatic thyroid tumors. All patients were untreated before thyroid surgery. TCRdb reassembled clones from the PCR reads with MiXCR. This sample yields tens of thousands of clones, of which around 20% are seen a single time; roughly two fifths belongs to the top ten. Material: blood. The receptors come from a female donor with papillary thyroid cancer or a benign thyroid nodule (not recorded which). Some clones in this sample may be carry-over from other donors' samples.

The J gene is TRBJ2-2, the V gene TRBV12-5; 14 positions agree with TRBD2. The V segment lost 4 bases and the J segment 6 bases; nucleotides outside the gene matches: 10. The CDR3 length is 18 residues. The germline CDR1 and CDR2 sequences are LGHNT and FRNRAP. CDR3 loop: CASGSPSGLAGVSGELFF. CDR3 nucleotide sequence: TGTGCTAGTGGTTCCCCCTCGGGACTAGCGGGAGTATCCGGGGAGCTGTTTTTT.

This clone was seen ten or more times. This sequence joins TRBV20-1 and TRBJ1-4; 8 nucleotides match TRBD1. Germline lookup yields CDR1 DFQATT and CDR2 SNEGSKA (reference sequence). The CDR3 runs to 13 residues. V was pared by 6 bases and J by 7 bases, with 7 bases of the junction left unmatched. DNA of the CDR3: TGCAGTGCAAGTCAGGGGGCGCCTGAAAAACTGTTTTTT. This sequence encodes CSASQGAPEKLFF.

This clone was detected ten times or more. The rearrangement links TRBV13 to TRBJ2-5; TRBD1 or TRBD2 may be the D gene (5 bases each). The germline CDR1 and CDR2 sequences are PRHDT and FYEKMQ (reference sequence). This CDR3 is 15 amino acids long. With 2 bases removed from V and 5 bases from J, the gap between germline ends came to 15 bases. CDR3 protein: CASSLRRGLVETQYF. The CDR3 nucleotides are TGTGCCAGCAGCTTAAGACGGGGCCTGGTGGAGACCCAGTACTTC.

This clone has just a few counts. The gene calls are TRBV6-1 and TRBJ1-1; D is unresolved. CDR1 and CDR2 (germline): MNHNS, SASEGT. The CDR3 runs 13 residues. V dropped 7 bases and J dropped 10 bases, with 19 bases sitting between them. The CDR3 DNA sequence: TGTGCCAGCAAAAATTCAGCTTTCGGGCTAGCTTTCTTT. Translation: CASKNSAFGLAFF.

This clone rates as medium-sized. V usage is TRBV28 and J usage is TRBJ2-1; 9 bases agree with TRBD2. The trim removed 8 bases at V and 4 bases at J, leaving 12 bases unmatched. The CDR3 sequence is 16 residues long. From germline, CDR1 is MDHEN and CDR2 SYDVKM. CDR3 loop: CASGSSLAGEYNEQFF. The CDR3 region has the DNA TGTGCCAGCGGGTCCTCACTAGCGGGCGAGTACAATGAGCAGTTCTTC.

The J gene is TRBJ2-5, the V gene TRBV6-2 or TRBV6-3, with 14 positions matching TRBD2. V shed 7 bases and J 4 bases; nucleotides not matched to a gene: 5. The CDR3 is 15 amino acids. Germline CDR1 and CDR2: MNHEY and SVGEGT. The CDR3 reads CASTRGLAGGETQYF. CDR3 nucleotides: TGTGCCAGCACCAGAGGACTAGCGGGAGGAGAGACCCAGTACTTC.

A remark on this clone: An end of the junction differs from the germline gene, which may be a read error. The rearrangement uses TRBV27 and TRBJ2-7, with D perhaps matching TRBD1 (6 bases). CDR1 and CDR2 (germline): MNHEY, SMNVEV (reference sequence). The CDR3 contains 12 residues. The DNA for the CDR3 is TGTGCCAGCAGTACGACAGGATACGTGCAGTACTTC. Its translation is CASSTTGYVQYF.

This clone was recorded a few times. The genes are TRBV2 and TRBJ1-2, with 7 nucleotides matching TRBD1. Germline assignment: CDR1 SNHLY and CDR2 FYNNEI. Trimming took 6 bases from V and 4 from J; bases not matched to a gene: 11. The CDR3 runs to 15 residues. For the CDR3, the DNA is TGTGCCAGCAGCGCCCGGGACAGATCCCTCTATGGCTACACCTTC. Encoded protein: CASSARDRSLYGYTF.

The CDR3 region has the DNA TGTGCCACCAGTGATTCCGGGACAGGAGTAATGGAGACCCAGTACTTC. This codes for CATSDSGTGVMETQYF. The rearrangement links TRBV24-1 to TRBJ2-5; 8 positions match TRBD1. The germline gives CDR1 KGHDR, CDR2 SFDVKD. J gave up 5 bases and V 2 bases, and 9 bases lay outside the gene matches. The CDR3 runs to 16 residues.